The clone carrying this T cell receptor beta chain was detected a few times. Antigen: not known. V lost 3 bases to trimming and J lost 6 bases; unmatched junction nucleotides: 7. Germline CDR1 reads DFQATT; CDR2 reads SNEGSKA (reference sequence). CDR3 length equals 15 residues. Staff drew 9 to 10 milliliters of peripheral blood from each donor. This record belongs to a study of blood T cells in healthy people across ages. Study-level findings and limits: Unknown donor CMV status possibly confounded expanded clonotype changes. Unsorted PBMC material precluded a definitive naive versus antigen-experienced comparison.

The authors ran a second PCR of about 7 to 11 cycles using a sample-barcoded 5' primer and a J-beta primer mix. MiXCR was run by TCRdb on the 5' RACE reads, yielding one entry per CDR3 protein. The data hold over 700,000 distinct CDR3 sequences, with approximately 25% observed a single time. This sample also belongs to another study, concerning T cells of mothers and their children. This second report adds: Maternal samples each gave over 8.5 million TCR beta CDR3 reads, and child samples 3 million to 3.5 million each.

The sequence derives from a boy aged 5-17 years in good health. The chain uses TRBV20-1 and TRBJ1-4; 10 bases are a match to TRBD1. The sample was blood. In nucleotides, the CDR3 is TGCAGTGCTAGTTCCCTGGGGACAGGGGATGAAAAACTGTTTTTT. Residues: CSASSLGTGDEKLFF.